This paragraph reports one T cell receptor (beta chain). The sample belongs to a study of CD4 and CD8 cells across lung adenocarcinoma regions. The CDR3 is 13 amino acids. CDR1 is DFQATT, CDR2 SNEGSKA, per germline (reference sequence). In TCRdb, the PCR reads were re-called with MiXCR into one record per CDR3 protein. The profile covers roughly 6,800 distinct CDR3 sequences, with approximately 50% appearing a single time and roughly 97% taken by the ten largest. Localized lung adenocarcinoma, a non-small cell lung cancer, affected the donors. Sequencing input: CD8+ T cells from the center of a lung tumor. This sequence originates from a male donor with lung adenocarcinoma. The CD4 and CD8 labels of this study may be unreliable. The V call is TRBV20-1, the J call TRBJ2-1, with 9 bases identical to TRBD1. The J call may be mistaken, given a closer DNA end match to TRBJ2-7. The CDR3 region is CSAPRTGVHEQYF. The CDR3 nucleotides are TGCAGTGCTCCTCGGACAGGGGTCCACGAGCAGTACTTC.